This T cell receptor (beta chain) appears in the sequencing data of a study of shared clonotypes between healthy human individuals. On the study more broadly: Per-donor plates numbered three CD4 naive, three CD4 memory, two CD8 naive and one CD8 memory.

Participating donors were healthy, HIV-negative adults free of recent acute infections or vaccinations. In the CD4+ fraction, cells were divided into CD45RA+ naive and CD45RA-negative memory subsets. V lost 5 bases and J 3 bases, leaving 13 bases between the germline ends. From germline, CDR1 is GTSNPN and CDR2 SVGIG (reference sequence). The CDR3 runs to 13 residues. Clones were read by immunoSEQ multiplex PCR, and TCRdb kept only the in-frame ones, dropping some. The sample has 1,500,000 or so clones; roughly 98.5% are singletons. This rearrangement joins TRBV30 to TRBJ1-1; D is ambiguous. Sample: naive CD4+ T cells sorted from blood. Subset of the sample: CD45RA+ positively selected. This clonotype originated in a man aged 25 to 40 in good health. The CDR3 loop is CAWWGLADTEAFF. CDR3 nucleotide sequence: TGTGCCTGGTGGGGTTTGGCGGACACTGAAGCTTTCTTT.